One sample yielded the 22 T cell receptor beta chains listed below, sequenced in a study of T cells after yellow fever vaccination. TCRdb recomputed calls from the 5' RACE reads with MiXCR, one row per CDR3 protein. Among 500,000 to 650,000 distinct CDR3 sequences listed, 9% to 15% were seen once. The starting material was PBMCs, obtained on the day of the yellow fever booster vaccination. These receptors all stem from a man aged 25-45 years who received the YFV17D yellow fever vaccine.

This clonotype was detected many times. The genes are TRBV20-1 and TRBJ2-1; TRBD2 aligns across 8 bases. The CDR3 consists of 14 residues. V was pared by 5 bases and J by 0 bases, with 3 bases of the junction left unmatched. CDR1 and CDR2 (germline): DFQATT, SNEGSKA (reference sequence). CDR3 sequence reads: CSALSGSSYNEQFF. The CDR3, as DNA: TGCAGTGCTTTAAGCGGGAGCTCCTACAATGAGCAGTTCTTC.

This clonotype appeared a few times. V gene TRBV5-6 combines with J gene TRBJ2-2; 7 bases agree with TRBD1. CDR3 length equals 15 residues. CDR1 is SGHDT and CDR2 is YYEEEE in the germline V gene. Trimming at V came to 1 base and at J to 3 bases, leaving 3 bases not matched to a gene. CDR3 amino acids: CASSLIDRDTGELFF. The CDR3 region has the DNA TGTGCCAGCAGCTTGATAGACAGGGACACCGGGGAGCTGTTTTTT. Variable domain in full (rest from reference TRBV5-6 and TRBJ2-2): DAGVTQSPTHLIKTRGQQVTLRCSPKSGHDTVSWYQQALGQGPQFIFQYYEEEERQRGNFPDRFSGHQFPNYSSELNVNALLLGDSALYLCASSLIDRDTGELFFGEGSRLTVL.

In its sample, this clonotype was seen a few times. This sequence joins TRBV4-3 and TRBJ2-2; D is unresolved. V lost 3 bases and J 0 bases, leaving 14 bases between the germline ends. The CDR3 contains 17 residues. Per the germline V gene, CDR1 is LGHNA and CDR2 is YSLEER. CDR3 in amino acids: CASSQAFLRTNTGELFF. The CDR3, as DNA: TGCGCCAGCAGCCAGGCCTTTTTGCGGACGAACACCGGGGAGCTGTTTTTT.

The chain links TRBV7-2 to TRBJ2-7, with D possibly matching TRBD2 (7 bases). Germline CDR1 and CDR2: SGHTA and FQGNSA. V dropped 0 bases and J dropped 6 bases, with 18 bases sitting between them. The CDR3 has 16 amino acids. The CDR3 DNA follows: TGTGCCAGCAGCTTAGCGTCGGGGGGCGCAGGAAGCGAGCAGTACTTC. Translating gives CASSLASGGAGSEQYF.

V gene TRBV27 combines with J gene TRBJ2-3; TRBD2 might be the D (6 bases). The V end lost 0 bases, the J end lost 0 bases, and 7 bases lay between the germline ends. This CDR3 spans 15 amino acids. Looked up from germline, CDR1 is MNHEY and CDR2 is SMNVEV (reference sequence). The CDR3 spells CASSLSGLSTDTQYF. The CDR3 nucleotides are TGTGCCAGCAGTTTATCGGGACTTAGCACAGATACGCAGTATTTT.

This clonotype was seen only a few times. V is TRBV5-1 and J is TRBJ1-2; no clear D gene. The CDR3 spans 13 residues. Trimming took 0 bases from V and 3 from J, leaving 6 bases between them. Per the germline V gene, CDR1 is SGHRS and CDR2 is YFSETQ. The CDR3 sequence: CASSLGSDYGYTF. The CDR3 DNA reads as TGCGCCAGCAGCTTGGGGTCGGACTATGGCTACACCTTC.

This clonotype was seen a few times. The chain combines TRBV29-1 with TRBJ1-1; D is perhaps TRBD1 (5 bases). Germline V gene lookup returns CDR1 SQVTM and CDR2 ANQGSEA. This CDR3 is built from 12 residues. Trimming shortened V by 4 bases and J by 3 bases, and 9 bases separated the two germline ends. The CDR3 coding sequence is TGCAGCGTTGGGGGCGGCTACACTGAAGCTTTCTTT. This sequence encodes CSVGGGYTEAFF. The whole variable domain, filled in from reference TRBV29-1 and TRBJ1-1, reads SAVISQKPSRDICQRGTSLTIQCQVDSQVTMMFWYRQQPGQSLTLIATANQGSEATYESGFVIDKFPISRPNLTFSTLTVSNMSPEDSSIYLCSVGGGYTEAFFGQGTRLTVV.

Turning to this clonotype: A much larger clone differs by one base, so this may be a read error. CDR3 in amino acids: CASTQEYQLGEKLFF. DNA for the CDR3: TGTGCCAGCACCCAAGAGTACCAACTAGGGGAAAAACTGTTTTTT. The chain recombines TRBV3-1 with TRBJ1-4; D is unresolved. Germline assignment: CDR1 LGHDT and CDR2 YNNKEL (reference sequence). There are 15 residues in the CDR3.

Many counts were recorded for this clonotype. The genes are TRBV28 and TRBJ2-5; 8 bases fit TRBD2. The CDR3 loop spans 14 amino acids. Germline V gives CDR1 MDHEN, CDR2 SYDVKM. Trimming removed 6 bases from V and 6 bases from J; junction bases left unmatched: 9. The CDR3 reads CASSPGLAIQTQYF. As DNA, the CDR3 is TGTGCCAGCAGCCCCGGACTAGCTATACAGACCCAGTACTTC.

The gene calls are TRBV21-1 and TRBJ2-7; the table calls TRBD2, which could not be checked here. TRBV21-1 is designated a pseudogene. CDR3 length: 16 amino acids. CDR3 sequence (DNA): TGTGCCAGCAGCATGAGTATGACTAGCGGCCTCGACGAGCAGTACTTC. Its protein is CASSMSMTSGLDEQYF.

The chain links TRBV6-5 to TRBJ2-1; the D gene is possibly TRBD2 (6 bases). The CDR3 is 14 residues long. Germline assignment: CDR1 MNHEY and CDR2 SVGAGI. The germline V and J ends were trimmed by 8 bases and 1 base, with 12 bases remaining between them. The CDR3 is CASRSGASYNEQFF. The CDR3 DNA reads TGTGCCAGCCGATCGGGAGCGTCCTACAATGAGCAGTTCTTC.

This clonotype was observed once. The rearrangement joins TRBV3-1 to TRBJ2-7; D ambiguous. Germline V CDR1 and CDR2: LGHDT, YNNKEL (reference sequence). Between the trimmed V and J ends, which lost 3 bases and 6 bases, there was a span of 9 bases. The CDR3 sequence is 12 residues long. This CDR3 is CASSHPLGEQYF. CDR3 DNA sequence: TGTGCCAGCAGCCACCCCCTGGGCGAGCAGTACTTC.

The chain has TRBV5-4 and TRBJ2-1; D is unclear. Trimming removed 1 base from V and 7 bases from J, with 12 bases in between. The length of the CDR3 is 14 residues. Germline V lookup: CDR1 SGHNT, CDR2 YYREEE (reference sequence). DNA for the CDR3: TGTGCCAGCAGCTTGTTTATCAACGGGAATGAGCAGTTCTTC. Amino acids: CASSLFINGNEQFF.

The chain has TRBV6-1 and TRBJ2-1; the match to TRBD2 covers 9 bases. The V gene end was trimmed by 5 bases and the J gene end by 0 bases; junction bases not matched to a gene: 5. Germline loops: CDR1 MNHNS, CDR2 SASEGT. The CDR3 is made up of 16 amino acids. The CDR3 sequence is CASSRLAGTSYNEQFF. CDR3 sequence (DNA): TGTGCCAGCAGTCGTCTAGCGGGGACCTCCTACAATGAGCAGTTCTTC.

This clonotype was seen many times. The chain recombines TRBV28 with TRBJ2-2; the D is unclear. Germline values: CDR1 MDHEN, CDR2 SYDVKM. The CDR3 totals 15 residues. V lost 7 bases and J 2 bases, leaving 14 bases between the germline ends. The CDR3 region has the DNA TGTGCCAGCACCCCGAGGCTGGCAAACACCGGGGAGCTGTTTTTT. Protein sequence: CASTPRLANTGELFF.

This clonotype has more than one count but fewer than ten. The chain carries TRBV20-1 and TRBJ2-1, with 11 positions matching TRBD2. The V segment lost 0 bases and the J segment 6 bases; nucleotides outside the gene matches: 4. This CDR3 is 15 amino acids long. Germline V gene lookup returns CDR1 DFQATT and CDR2 SNEGSKA (reference sequence). CDR3 sequence (DNA): TGCAGTGCTAGAGATCTTACTAGCGGGAGCAATGAGCAGTTCTTC. It yields the protein CSARDLTSGSNEQFF.

The chain couples TRBV7-3 to TRBJ2-5, with D perhaps TRBD2 (7 bases). CDR3 length: 16 residues. Germline V gene data show CDR1 as SGHTA and CDR2 as FQGTGA. V was clipped by 5 bases and J by 6 bases, with 22 bases between them. CDR3 loop: CASSPGGGSGVKTQYF. In DNA form, the CDR3 reads TGTGCCAGCAGCCCGGGGGGCGGGTCGGGCGTGAAGACCCAGTACTTC. Together with reference TRBV7-3 and TRBJ2-5, the CDR3 gives the full variable domain: GAGVSQTPSNKVTEKGKYVELRCDPISGHTALYWYRQSLGQGPEFLIYFQGTGAADDSGLPNDRFFAVRPEGSVSTLKIQRTERGDSAVYLCASSPGGGSGVKTQYFGPGTRLLVL.

J is TRBJ2-5 and V is TRBV6-2 or TRBV6-3; the match to TRBD2 covers 13 bases. The CDR3 is made up of 16 amino acids. V gave up 6 bases and J gave up 5 bases; unmatched junction bases: 9. The germline CDR1 and CDR2 sequences are MNHEY and SVGEGT. CDR3 in amino acids: CASSRWTSGSDETQYF. The CDR3 nucleotides are TGTGCCAGCAGCCGGTGGACTAGCGGGAGCGACGAGACCCAGTACTTC.

This clonotype has just a few counts. V usage is TRBV7-8 and J usage is TRBJ2-5, with 7 nucleotides matching TRBD1. CDR3 length equals 17 residues. The J segment lost 5 bases and the V segment lost 7 bases, leaving 19 bases of the junction unmatched. Looked up from germline, CDR1 is SGHVS and CDR2 is FQNEAQ. The CDR3 region has the DNA TGTGCCAGCACCTGGAGGATCGACAGGGTGGTTCATGAGACCCAGTACTTC. This codes for CASTWRIDRVVHETQYF.

The V and J genes are TRBV6-1 and TRBJ2-1; 12 nucleotides line up with TRBD2. Losses at the gene ends were 5 bases for V and 4 bases for J; bases not matched to a gene: 6. The germline gives CDR1 MNHNS, CDR2 SASEGT. This CDR3 contains 16 residues. The CDR3 nucleotides read TGTGCCAGCAGTCCAGGACTAGCGGGAAGATACAATGAGCAGTTCTTC. Its protein product is CASSPGLAGRYNEQFF.

The chain employs TRBV30 and TRBJ1-1; D is unclear. This CDR3 contains 13 residues. The V gene's germline CDR1 is GTSNPN and CDR2 SVGIG (reference sequence). V shed 3 bases and J shed 5 bases, with 13 bases lying between them. CDR3 bases: TGTGCCTGGAGACCGGACGTAGTTACTGAAGCTTTCTTT. Its protein is CAWRPDVVTEAFF.

This clonotype was detected a few times. The CDR3 DNA follows: TGTGCCAGCAGTTTCCTAAGGACAGATTCCTACGAGCAGTACTTC. It yields the protein CASSFLRTDSYEQYF. The J gene is TRBJ2-7, the V gene TRBV6-2 or TRBV6-3; D possibly corresponds to TRBD1 (6 bases). Trimming left V 4 bases short and J 1 base short, with 14 bases between. In germline, CDR1 is MNHEY, CDR2 SVGEGT. CDR3 length: 15 amino acids.